The clone carrying this T cell receptor (beta chain) was observed once. Antigen: not known. The data belong to a study of cytomegalovirus exposure and HLA in healthy donors. Whole-study results and caveats: Most TCR sequences showed up rarely, but some public TCRs showed up in many donors.

The CDR3 totals 13 residues. Per germline, CDR1 LNHDA and CDR2 SQIVND (reference sequence). The V segment lost 7 bases and the J segment 8 bases; nucleotides outside the gene matches: 6. The PCR ran on 60 Vbeta and 13 Jbeta primers. Sequencing was performed with immunoSEQ multiplex PCR; in TCRdb, only in-frame clones are kept and a portion is missing. The sample lists roughly 93,000 clones, over 60% seen once, with roughly 8.8% in the top ten. The clonotype comes from a human donor in good health. This chain uses TRBV19 with TRBJ1-4, with TRBD1 matching over 8 bases. Material for sequencing was PBMCs. CDR3 sequence: CASKGTGSEKLFF. DNA of the CDR3: TGTGCCAGTAAAGGGACAGGATCCGAAAAACTGTTTTTT.